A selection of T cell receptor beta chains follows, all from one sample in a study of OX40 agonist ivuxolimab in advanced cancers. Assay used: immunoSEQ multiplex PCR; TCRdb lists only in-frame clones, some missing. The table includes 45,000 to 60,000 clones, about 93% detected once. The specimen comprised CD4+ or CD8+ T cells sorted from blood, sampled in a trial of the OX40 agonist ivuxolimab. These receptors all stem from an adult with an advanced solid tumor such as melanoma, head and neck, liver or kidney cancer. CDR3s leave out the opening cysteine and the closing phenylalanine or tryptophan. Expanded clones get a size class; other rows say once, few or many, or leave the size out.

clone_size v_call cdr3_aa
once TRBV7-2 ASSLGESGQANGYT
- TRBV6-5 ASSYAGTNYGYT
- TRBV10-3 AISEITGGPGELF
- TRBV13 ASSLGRQPQH
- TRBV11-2 ASSSGIYEQY
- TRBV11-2 ASSSQEYYEQY
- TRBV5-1 ASSLEPGGAETQY
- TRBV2 ASSGGDDYGYT
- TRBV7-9 ASSPPDSNYGYT
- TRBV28 ASSWGVRGRGEKLF
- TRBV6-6 ASSYSGGRYEQY
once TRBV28 ATHRDATEAF